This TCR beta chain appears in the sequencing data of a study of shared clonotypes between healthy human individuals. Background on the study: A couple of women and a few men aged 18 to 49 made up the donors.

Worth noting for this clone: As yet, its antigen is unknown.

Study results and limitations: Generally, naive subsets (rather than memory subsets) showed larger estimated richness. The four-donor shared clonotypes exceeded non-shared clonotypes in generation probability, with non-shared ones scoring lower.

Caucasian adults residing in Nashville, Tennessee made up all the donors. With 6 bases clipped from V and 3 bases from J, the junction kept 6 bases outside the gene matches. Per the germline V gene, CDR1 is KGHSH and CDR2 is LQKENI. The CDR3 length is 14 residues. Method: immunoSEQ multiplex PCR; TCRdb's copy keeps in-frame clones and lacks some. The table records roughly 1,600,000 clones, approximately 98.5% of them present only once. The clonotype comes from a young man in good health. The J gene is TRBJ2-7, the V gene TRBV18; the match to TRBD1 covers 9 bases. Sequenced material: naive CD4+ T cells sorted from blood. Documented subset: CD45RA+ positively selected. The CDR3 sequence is CASSRTGVDYEQYF. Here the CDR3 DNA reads TGTGCCAGCTCGCGGACAGGGGTAGACTACGAGCAGTACTTC.